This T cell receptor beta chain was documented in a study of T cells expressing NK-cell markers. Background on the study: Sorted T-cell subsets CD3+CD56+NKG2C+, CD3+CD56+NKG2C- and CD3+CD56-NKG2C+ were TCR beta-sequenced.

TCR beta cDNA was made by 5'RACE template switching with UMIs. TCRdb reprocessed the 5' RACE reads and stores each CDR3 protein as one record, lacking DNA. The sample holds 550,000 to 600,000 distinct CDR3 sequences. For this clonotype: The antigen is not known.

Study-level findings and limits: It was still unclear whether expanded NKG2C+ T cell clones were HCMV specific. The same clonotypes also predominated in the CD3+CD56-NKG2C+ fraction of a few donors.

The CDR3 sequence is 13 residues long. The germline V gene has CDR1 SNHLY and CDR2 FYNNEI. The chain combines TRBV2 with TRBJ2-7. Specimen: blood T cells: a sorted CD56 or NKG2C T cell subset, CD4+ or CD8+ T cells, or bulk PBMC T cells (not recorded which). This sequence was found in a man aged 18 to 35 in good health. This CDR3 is CASSSVEYYEQYF.